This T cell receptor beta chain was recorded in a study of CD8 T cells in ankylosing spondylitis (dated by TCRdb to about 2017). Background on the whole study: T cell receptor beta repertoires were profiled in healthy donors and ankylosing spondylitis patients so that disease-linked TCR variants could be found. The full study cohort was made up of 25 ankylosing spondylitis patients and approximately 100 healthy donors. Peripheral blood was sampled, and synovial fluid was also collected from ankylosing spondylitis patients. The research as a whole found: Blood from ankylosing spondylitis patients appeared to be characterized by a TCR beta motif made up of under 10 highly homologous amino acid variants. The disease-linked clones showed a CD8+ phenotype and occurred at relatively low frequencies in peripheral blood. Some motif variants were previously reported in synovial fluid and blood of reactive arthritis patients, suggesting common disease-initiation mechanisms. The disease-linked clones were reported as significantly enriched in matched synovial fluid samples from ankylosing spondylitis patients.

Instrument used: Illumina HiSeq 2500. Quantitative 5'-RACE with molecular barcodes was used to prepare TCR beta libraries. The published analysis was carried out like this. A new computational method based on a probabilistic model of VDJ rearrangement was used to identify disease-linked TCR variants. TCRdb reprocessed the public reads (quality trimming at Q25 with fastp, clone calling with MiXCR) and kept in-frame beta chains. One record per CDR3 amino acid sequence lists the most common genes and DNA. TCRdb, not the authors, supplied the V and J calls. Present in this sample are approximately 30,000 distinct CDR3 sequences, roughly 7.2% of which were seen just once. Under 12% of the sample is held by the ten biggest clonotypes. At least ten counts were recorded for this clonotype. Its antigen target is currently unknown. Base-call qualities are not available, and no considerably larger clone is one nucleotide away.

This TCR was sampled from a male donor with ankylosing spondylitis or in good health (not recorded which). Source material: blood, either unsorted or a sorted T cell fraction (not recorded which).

CDR3 reads: CASSRAGSSYEQYF. The DNA sequence is as follows: TGTGCCAGCAGCCGTGCAGGGAGCTCCTACGAGCAGTACTTC. The V and J genes are TRBV5-6 and TRBJ2-7; the D gene is perhaps TRBD1 or TRBD2, as each covers 5 bases. According to the germline V gene, CDR1 reads SGHDT and CDR2 reads YYEEEE. V and J lose 4 bases and 0 bases, and a span of 11 bases separates them. The CDR3 runs 14 residues from the cysteine to the phenylalanine. Of the read, only the CDR3 DNA is kept; its 42 bases are in frame from base 1.